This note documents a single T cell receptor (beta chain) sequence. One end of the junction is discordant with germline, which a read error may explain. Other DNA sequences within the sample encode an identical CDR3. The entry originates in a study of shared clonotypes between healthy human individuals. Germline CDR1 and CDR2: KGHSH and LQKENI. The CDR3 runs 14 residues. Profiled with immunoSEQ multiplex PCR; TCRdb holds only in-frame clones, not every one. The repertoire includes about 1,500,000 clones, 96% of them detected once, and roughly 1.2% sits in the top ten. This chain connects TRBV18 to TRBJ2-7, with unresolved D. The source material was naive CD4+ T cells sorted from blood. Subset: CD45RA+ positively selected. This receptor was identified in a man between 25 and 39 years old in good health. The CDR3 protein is CASSPLRSSYEQYF. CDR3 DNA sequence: TGTGCCAGCTCACCCCTCAGGAGCTCCTACGAGCAGTACTTT.